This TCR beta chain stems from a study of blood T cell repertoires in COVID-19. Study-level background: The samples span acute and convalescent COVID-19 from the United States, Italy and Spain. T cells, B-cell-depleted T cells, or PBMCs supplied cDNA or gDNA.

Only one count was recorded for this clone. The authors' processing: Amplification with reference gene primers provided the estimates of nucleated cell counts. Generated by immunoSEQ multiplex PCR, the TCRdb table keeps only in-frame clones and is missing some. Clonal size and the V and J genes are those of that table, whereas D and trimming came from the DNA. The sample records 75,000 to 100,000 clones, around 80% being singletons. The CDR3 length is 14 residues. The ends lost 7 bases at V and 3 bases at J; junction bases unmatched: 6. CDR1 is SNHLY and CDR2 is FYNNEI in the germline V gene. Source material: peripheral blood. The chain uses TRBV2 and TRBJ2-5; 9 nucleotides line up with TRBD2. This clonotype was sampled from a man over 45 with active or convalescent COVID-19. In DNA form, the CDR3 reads TGTGCCAGCACCCCGGGACTAGCAGAAGAGACCCAGTACTTC. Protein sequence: CASTPGLAEETQYF.